A selection of T cell receptor beta chains follows, all from one sample in a study of blood T cell repertoires in COVID-19. The data were produced by immunoSEQ multiplex PCR, yet TCRdb's version contains in-frame clones alone and is incomplete. Among more than 300,000 clones listed, about 88% were seen once. Sequencing used peripheral blood. The source of these receptors is a woman between 65 and 79 years old with COVID-19, enrolled during active disease. The CDR3 runs from the conserved cysteine through the conserved F or W. The D gene is left open where the match is weak.

CASSPASDSRTGELFF | TRBJ2-2 | TRBV28 | -
CASSLSGQGSGNTIYF | TRBJ1-3 | TRBV5-1 | TRBD1
CASSPPGGAYGYTF | TRBJ1-2 | TRBV18 | -
CATSDTGELFF | TRBJ2-2 | TRBV24-1 | -
CSVWGGDTDTQYF | TRBJ2-3 | TRBV29-1 | TRBD2
CATQDRDMPQHF | TRBJ1-5 | TRBV24-1 | -
CASRIGTGGHNEQFF | TRBJ2-1 | TRBV5-1 | TRBD1
CASSQDRGDTQYF | TRBJ2-3 | TRBV3-1/TRBV3-2 | -
CASSLRDGGPAFF | TRBJ1-1 | TRBV6-4 | -
CASSEATGTGYEQYF | TRBJ2-7 | TRBV6-1 | TRBD1
CASSLTTREKLFF | TRBJ1-4 | TRBV6-5 | -
CASSELGLAGGRDTQYF | TRBJ2-3 | TRBV6-1 | TRBD2
CASSRQTGEAPLHF | TRBJ1-6 | TRBV21-1 | -
CASSIGQGNGYTF | TRBJ1-2 | TRBV19 | TRBD1
CASSAEEANYGYTF | TRBJ1-2 | TRBV9 | -
CASSFLAGTTDTQYF | TRBJ2-3 | TRBV28 | TRBD2
CASSLWASTEAFF | TRBJ1-1 | TRBV12-3/TRBV12-4 | -
CASSLPGGVREQYF | TRBJ2-7 | TRBV18 | TRBD2
CATRPSPGQGPNTEAFF | TRBJ1-1 | TRBV24-1 | TRBD1
CASSHQPSGGQGQYF | TRBJ2-5 | TRBV6-2/TRBV6-3 | TRBD2
CASSRNDRRELFF | TRBJ2-2 | TRBV7-2 | -
CSVARGEAGGEQFF | TRBJ2-1 | TRBV29-1 | -
CASSPSTNEKLFF | TRBJ1-4 | TRBV18 | -
CARALSGARGYGYTF | TRBJ1-2 | TRBV19 | TRBD1
CASSFSGGAYNEQFF | TRBJ2-1 | TRBV5-8 | TRBD2
CASSPPSKTDTQYF | TRBJ2-3 | TRBV18 | -
CASSPPKKGAGEAFF | TRBJ1-1 | TRBV7-2 | TRBD1
CASSSGQGRLEKLFF | TRBJ1-4 | TRBV5-1 | TRBD1
CASSFEETGGFCTF | TRBJ1-2 | TRBV7-8 | TRBD1
CASSSGISRAETQYF | TRBJ2-5 | TRBV7-9 | -
CASSPGPPPDTQYF | TRBJ2-3 | TRBV4-1 | -
CASSADFYGGYTF | TRBJ1-2 | TRBV27 | -
CASSWGPGQGYEQYF | TRBJ2-7 | TRBV5-1 | TRBD1
CASSKEERGRETQYF | TRBJ2-5 | TRBV21-1 | -
CASQTGPYEQYF | TRBJ2-7 | TRBV12-3/TRBV12-4 | -
CASSEGLREAFF | TRBJ1-1 | TRBV2 | -
CASSISEGGQDTQYF | TRBJ2-3 | TRBV19 | -
CASSQAGTGGGNQPQHF | TRBJ1-5 | TRBV4-1 | TRBD1
CAWSKQGGNTIYF | TRBJ1-3 | TRBV30 | -
CASSVRWRGAPNEQFF | TRBJ2-1 | TRBV9 | TRBD2
CASSRGGGDYEQYF | TRBJ2-7 | TRBV7-2 | -
CASSEWHREFAISYEQYF | TRBJ2-7 | TRBV6-1 | -
CASSFATGFYEQYF | TRBJ2-7 | TRBV27 | TRBD1
CASLPRGGGEGEAFF | TRBJ1-1 | TRBV2 | -
CASSGRGNTEAFF | TRBJ1-1 | TRBV2 | -
CASSLAPTDTQYF | TRBJ2-3 | TRBV11-2 | -
CASSKISGDYGYTF | TRBJ1-2 | TRBV7-2 | -
CASSSRETNEAFF | TRBJ1-1 | TRBV12-3/TRBV12-4 | -
CASSAFGTPPNEQFF | TRBJ2-1 | TRBV10-2 | -
CASSTGRGYSPLHF | TRBJ1-6 | TRBV2 | -
CASSLFNGGADTQYF | TRBJ2-3 | TRBV5-1 | TRBD2